Shown below are 17 T cell receptor beta chains from a single sample sequenced in a study of shared clonotypes between healthy human individuals. This table comes from immunoSEQ multiplex PCR, and its TCRdb copy is limited to in-frame clones, with some not included. The sample consists of millions of clones, around nine tenths of them appearing once. What was sequenced was naive CD4+ T cells sorted from blood. Subset meaning: CD45RA+ positively selected. These receptors all stem from a man between 18 and 29 years old in good health.

The chain uses TRBV7-6 and TRBJ1-6; D is uncertain. The CDR3 length is 14 residues. The V end lost 0 bases, the J end lost 11 bases, and 11 bases lay between the germline ends. Germline values: CDR1 SGHVS, CDR2 FNYEAQ. Here the CDR3 reads CASSLAVMEAPLHF. CDR3 sequence (DNA): TGTGCCAGCAGCTTAGCGGTTATGGAAGCACCCCTCCACTTT.

The V gene is TRBV5-1, the J gene TRBJ2-7; 9 bases are shared with TRBD1. The CDR3 length is 14 residues. Germline V gene sequence: CDR1 SGHRS, CDR2 YFSETQ. The V gene end was trimmed by 1 base and the J gene end by 3 bases; junction bases not matched to a gene: 2. Here the CDR3 reads CASSLTGGVYEQYF. The CDR3, as DNA: TGCGCCAGCAGCTTGACAGGGGGCGTCTACGAGCAGTACTTC.

This chain links TRBV1 with TRBJ2-7; no DNA check was done on the table's D call, TRBD1. TRBV1 is reported as a pseudogene. CDR3 length: 17 amino acids. The DNA of the CDR3 is TGCACCAGCAGCCACATCCCCAGGGGGGAGATAGGCTACGAGCAGTACTTC. This sequence encodes CTSSHIPRGEIGYEQYF.

The chain has TRBV2 and TRBJ2-1; D perhaps matches TRBD1 (6 bases). The germline gives CDR1 SNHLY, CDR2 FYNNEI. The CDR3 is 13 residues long. V was cut by 4 bases and J by 6 bases, with 10 bases left in between. The CDR3 protein is CASSGGRINEQFF. DNA for the CDR3: TGTGCCAGCAGTGGGGGGCGGATCAATGAGCAGTTCTTC. Variable domain in full (rest from reference TRBV2 and TRBJ2-1): EPEVTQTPSHQVTQMGQEVILRCVPISNHLYFYWYRQILGQKVEFLVSFYNNEISEKSEIFDDQFSVERPDGSNFTLKIRSTKLEDSAMYFCASSGGRINEQFFGPGTRLTVL.

The chain combines TRBV28 with TRBJ1-5, with TRBD1 as a possible D gene (5 bases). This CDR3 is 14 amino acids long. The germline V and J ends were trimmed by 2 bases and 9 bases, with 14 bases remaining between them. CDR1 MDHEN and CDR2 SYDVKM come from the germline V gene. CDR3 protein: CASSLRAGMGPQHF. The CDR3 bases are TGTGCCAGCAGTTTAAGGGCAGGGATGGGGCCCCAGCATTTT.

V and J are TRBV5-8 and TRBJ2-2; 7 bases align to TRBD1. Germline CDR1 and CDR2: SGHTS and YDEGEE. V lost 4 bases and J lost 6; bases outside the gene matches: 12. This CDR3 is built from 16 residues. In nucleotides, the CDR3 is TGTGCCAGCAGCCCACTAATTACTACAGGGGCCGGGGAGCTGTTTTTT. This encodes CASSPLITTGAGELFF.

The chain employs TRBV28 and TRBJ1-1; D is possibly TRBD1 (5 bases). This CDR3 comprises 13 residues. CDR1 is MDHEN, CDR2 SYDVKM, per germline. Between the trimmed V and J ends, which lost 11 bases and 1 base, there was a span of 14 bases. The CDR3 spells CAGTGRGNTEAFF. The DNA for the CDR3 is TGTGCCGGAACAGGCCGGGGGAACACTGAAGCTTTCTTT.

The V and J genes are TRBV4-3 and TRBJ2-5; the D gene could be TRBD1 or TRBD2 (5 bases each). The CDR3 has 17 residues. Per germline, CDR1 LGHNA and CDR2 YSLEER. Trimming took 4 bases from V and 2 from J, leaving 20 bases between them. CDR3 amino acids: CASSPRAIGGTQETQYF. DNA of the CDR3: TGCGCCAGCAGCCCCCGAGCGATTGGGGGTACTCAAGAGACCCAGTACTTC.

This clone showed up just once. The J gene is TRBJ2-5, the V gene TRBV27; unclear D gene. Per germline, CDR1 MNHEY and CDR2 SMNVEV (reference sequence). The CDR3 loop spans 12 amino acids. Between the trimmed V and J ends, which lost 11 bases and 2 bases, there was a span of 12 bases. The CDR3 sequence: CASRHRQETQYF. The DNA for the CDR3 is TGTGCCTCACGGCATCGTCAAGAGACCCAGTACTTC.

The chain has TRBV5-6 and TRBJ1-6; D possibly corresponds to TRBD1 (6 bases). Per the germline V gene, CDR1 is SGHDT and CDR2 is YYEEEE. The CDR3 runs to 16 residues. With 1 base removed from V and 9 bases from J, the gap between germline ends came to 17 bases. The DNA of the CDR3 is TGTGCCAGCAGCTTGAAGCCAGGGGCAACAGGTTCACCCCTCCACTTT. This codes for CASSLKPGATGSPLHF.

The V call is TRBV12-2, the J call TRBJ1-3; the tabulated D call, TRBD1, remains unverified against the DNA. TRBV12-2 is a documented pseudogene. This CDR3 region has 18 residues. Here the CDR3 reads CASRLEGHLLGSGNTIYF. DNA of the CDR3: TGTGCAAGTCGCTTAGAGGGACACCTATTGGGCTCTGGAAACACCATATATTTT.

On this clone itself: Other DNA variants within this sample encode the same CDR3. This chain links TRBV19 with TRBJ1-5; a weak D match, TRBD1 (5 bases). The germline V gene has CDR1 LNHDA and CDR2 SQIVND (reference sequence). CDR3 length: 13 amino acids. Trimming took off 5 bases at V and 2 bases at J, with 7 bases between the two ends. The CDR3 is CASSPRGNQPQHF. The CDR3 coding sequence is TGTGCCAGTAGTCCCAGGGGCAATCAGCCCCAGCATTTT.

This rearrangement joins TRBV12-1 to TRBJ1-2; TRBD1 reflects the table's D call only, with no check against the DNA. TRBV12-1 constitutes a pseudogene. This CDR3 has 20 residues. CDR3 nucleotide sequence: TGTGCCAGCAGCGCCACCACCACTCACGGAGGACAGGGCCCTGACTATGGCTACACCTTC. It yields the protein CASSATTTHGGQGPDYGYTF.

In DNA form, the CDR3 reads TGTGCCAGCAGCCCCCGCTCGGGGACACAACCCACCGGGGAGCTGTTTTTT. It encodes CASSPRSGTQPTGELFF. J is TRBJ2-2 and V is TRBV14, with a possible D match to TRBD1 (6 bases). Trimming took 4 bases from V and 4 from J, leaving 19 bases between them. CDR3 length: 17 residues. Germline V CDR1 and CDR2: SGHDN, FVKESK.

V gene TRBV5-4 combines with J gene TRBJ2-1, with TRBD2 matching over 11 bases. CDR1 and CDR2 (germline): SGHNT, YYREEE (reference sequence). V shed 5 bases, J shed 4 bases, and the junction held 8 bases outside the gene matches. The CDR3 is made up of 16 amino acids. CDR3 in DNA: TGTGCCAGCAGACCGGGACTAGCGGAAGGATACAATGAGCAGTTCTTC. Translation gives CASRPGLAEGYNEQFF.

The J gene is TRBJ2-7, the V gene TRBV7-9; the D gene could be TRBD1 or TRBD2 (5 bases each). V was cut by 4 bases and J by 0 bases, with 13 bases left in between. The germline gives CDR1 SEHNR, CDR2 FQNEAQ (reference sequence). The CDR3 loop spans 15 amino acids. CDR3 sequence: CASSSRDGISYEQYF. CDR3 DNA sequence: TGTGCCAGCAGCTCCCGGGACGGTATCTCCTACGAGCAGTACTTC. Combining the CDR3 with reference TRBV7-9 and TRBJ2-7 gives the whole variable domain DTGVSQNPRHKITKRGQNVTFRCDPISEHNRLYWYRQTLGQGPEFLTYFQNEAQLEKSRLLSDRFSAERPKGSFSTLEIQRTEQGDSAMYLCASSSRDGISYEQYFGPGTRLTVT.

The rearrangement links TRBV5-4 to TRBJ2-3; 9 nucleotides match TRBD2. Germline V gives CDR1 SGHNT, CDR2 YYREEE (reference sequence). V lost 0 bases, J lost 4 bases, and 9 bases stayed unmatched. This CDR3 region has 17 residues. This CDR3 is CASSLGTSGPGADTQYF. Here the CDR3 DNA reads TGTGCCAGCAGCTTGGGAACTAGCGGGCCGGGAGCAGATACGCAGTATTTT.